This T cell receptor beta chain is from a study of blood T cell repertoires in COVID-19. In the authors' workflow: Cell counts per sample came from amplifying reference gene primers. Assay: immunoSEQ multiplex PCR; the TCRdb copy retains only in-frame clones and omits some. V, J and clone size derive from that table, while D and trimming were established from the DNA sequence. Among roughly 65,000 clones listed, roughly 80% were seen once. The CDR3 contains 17 residues. The J segment lost 0 bases and the V segment lost 6 bases, leaving 8 bases of the junction unmatched. Germline V CDR1 and CDR2: SNHLY, FYNNEI.

V and J are TRBV2 and TRBJ2-2, with TRBD2 identical over 9 bases. The clonotype originates from a human donor in a cohort sampled during active COVID-19. Input material: peripheral blood. In nucleotides, the CDR3 is TGTGCCAGCAGGCTTAGCGGGGGAGCCGCGAACACCGGGGAGCTGTTTTTT. It translates to CASRLSGGAANTGELFF.